These 27 T cell receptor beta chains originate from one sample sequenced in a study of neurological immune-mediated disorders. TCRdb recomputed calls from the 5' RACE reads with MiXCR, one row per CDR3 protein. The sample holds about 29,000 distinct CDR3 sequences, around 12% seen once. Sequencing was performed on PBMCs. The receptors were sampled from a man in his sixties in good health.

This clonotype was counted many times. The chain employs TRBV5-6 and TRBJ2-3, with TRBD2 matching 8 bases. The CDR3 extends over 17 amino acids. With 4 bases clipped from V and 4 bases from J, the junction kept 14 bases outside the gene matches. Germline V gives CDR1 SGHDT, CDR2 YYEEEE. The CDR3 nucleotides read TGTGCCAGCAGCAGAACTAGCGTCCGGGGGGGGTCAGATACGCAGTATTTT. Its translation: CASSRTSVRGGSDTQYF.

The chain couples TRBV7-9 to TRBJ2-1, with TRBD1 matching over 9 bases. This CDR3 contains 18 residues. CDR1 and CDR2 (germline): SEHNR, FQNEAQ (reference sequence). V shed 4 bases and J 4 bases; nucleotides not matched to a gene: 14. The CDR3 region has the DNA TGTGCCAGCAGCTCCCAGGGACAGGGCAGTACATCATACAATGAGCAGTTCTTC. Amino acid sequence: CASSSQGQGSTSYNEQFF.

The chain is built from TRBV4-2 and TRBJ2-1; TRBD1 agrees at 8 bases. The CDR3 consists of 17 residues. Losses at the gene ends were 0 bases for V and 16 bases for J; bases not matched to a gene: 20. Looked up from germline, CDR1 is LGHNA and CDR2 is YNFKEQ. The CDR3 DNA reads TGTGCCAGCAGCCAAGATGACAGGGGAGGTGTAGGACAGATACTTTTCTTC. It yields the protein CASSQDDRGGVGQILFF.

This clonotype showed up many times. The gene calls are TRBV6-6 and TRBJ2-3; 9 bases map to TRBD2. The CDR3 covers 16 residues. V lost 2 bases and J lost 1; bases outside the gene matches: 4. Looked up from germline, CDR1 is MNHNY and CDR2 is SVGAGI (reference sequence). The CDR3 here is CASSYRAGGRTDTQYF. Here the CDR3 DNA reads TGTGCCAGCAGTTACCGTGCGGGGGGGCGCACAGATACGCAGTATTTT.

This clonotype has a count of ten or more. The chain has TRBV5-6 and TRBJ2-7; possibly TRBD1 for D (5 bases). Trimming took off 3 bases at V and 0 bases at J, with 7 bases between the two ends. This CDR3 has 13 amino acids. Germline CDR1 is SGHDT and CDR2 is YYEEEE. The CDR3 protein is CASSYGHSYEQYF. In DNA form, the CDR3 reads TGTGCCAGCAGCTACGGACACTCCTACGAGCAGTACTTC.

With respect to this clonotype: The junction differs from germline at one of its ends, possibly a read error. The chain recombines TRBV12-3 or TRBV12-4 with TRBJ2-3; the D is unclear. CDR3 size: 15 residues. CDR3 residues: CANSFGYLSTDTQYF. Here the CDR3 DNA reads TGTGCCAACAGTTTCGGGTACTTGAGCACAGATACTCAGTATTTT.

This clonotype was recorded many times. The chain is built from TRBV20-1 and TRBJ1-2; perhaps TRBD1 as D (5 bases). V lost 5 bases, J lost 2 bases, and 12 bases lay in between. The CDR3 extends over 13 amino acids. Germline V gene sequence: CDR1 DFQATT, CDR2 SNEGSKA (reference sequence). The CDR3 sequence is CSARKQENYGYTF. The CDR3 nucleotides are TGCAGTGCTCGGAAACAGGAGAACTATGGCTACACCTTC.

This clonotype was seen repeatedly, ten times or more. The J gene is TRBJ2-1, the V gene TRBV7-8, with a possible D match to TRBD2 (7 bases). CDR1 SGHVS and CDR2 FQNEAQ come from the germline V gene. V was trimmed by 0 bases and J by 14 bases, leaving 20 bases between them. The CDR3 totals 15 residues. This CDR3 is CASSLARRGGNAEFF. The CDR3 coding sequence is TGTGCCAGCAGCTTAGCGCGGAGGGGGGGCAATGCGGAGTTCTTC.

This clonotype showed up many times. The chain combines TRBV5-1 with TRBJ2-7; 7 positions match TRBD2. CDR3 size: 15 residues. Trimming removed 4 bases from V and 3 bases from J; junction bases left unmatched: 10. CDR1 is SGHRS and CDR2 is YFSETQ in the germline V gene. The CDR3 is CASSLGLVGDYEQYF. The CDR3 nucleotides are TGCGCCAGCAGCCTAGGACTAGTGGGTGACTACGAGCAGTACTTC.

This clonotype occurred many times. The genes are TRBV12-3 or TRBV12-4 and TRBJ2-5; 9 positions agree with TRBD1. This CDR3 is 15 amino acids long. The V and J ends lost 3 bases and 3 bases, in that order; junction bases with no gene match: 5. DNA of the CDR3: TGTGCCAGCAGTTTGTCGGGACAGGGAAAAGAGACCCAGTACTTC. Amino acid sequence: CASSLSGQGKETQYF.

V and J are TRBV4-2 and TRBJ1-2, with 9 bases identical to TRBD1. The CDR3 totals 15 residues. Per germline, CDR1 LGHNA and CDR2 YNFKEQ. V was pared by 2 bases and J by 4 bases, with 5 bases of the junction left unmatched. This CDR3 reads CASSQPGQGFYGYTF. The CDR3 DNA reads as TGTGCCAGCAGCCAACCCGGACAGGGGTTCTATGGCTACACCTTC.

The chain is built from TRBV19 and TRBJ2-3, with TRBD2 matching 7 bases. The CDR3 covers 14 residues. V was clipped by 3 bases and J by 2 bases; unmatched bases: 2. Germline V gene sequence: CDR1 LNHDA, CDR2 SQIVND (reference sequence). Here the CDR3 reads CASSMRLATDTQYF. The CDR3 DNA follows: TGTGCCAGTAGTATGAGACTAGCCACAGATACGCAGTATTTT. The full variable domain, its missing parts supplied by reference TRBV19 and TRBJ2-3, is DGGITQSPKYLFRKEGQNVTLSCEQNLNHDAMYWYRQDPGQGLRLIYYSQIVNDFQKGDIAEGYSVSREKKESFPLTVTSAQKNPTAFYLCASSMRLATDTQYFGPGTRLTVL.

There are many counts of this clonotype. The CDR3 region has the DNA TGTGCCAGCAGTTTTCTAACTAGCGGGGGGGCAGACTACGAGCAGTACTTC. This codes for CASSFLTSGGADYEQYF. The chain couples TRBV28 to TRBJ2-7; TRBD2 aligns across 13 bases. Trimming cost V 3 bases and J 3 bases; bases outside gene matches: 8. This CDR3 spans 17 amino acids. CDR1 is MDHEN, CDR2 SYDVKM, per germline. Together with reference TRBV28 and TRBJ2-7, the CDR3 gives the full variable domain: DVKVTQSSRYLVKRTGEKVFLECVQDMDHENMFWYRQDPGLGLRLIYFSYDVKMKEKGDIPEGYSVSREKKERFSLILESASTNQTSMYLCASSFLTSGGADYEQYFGPGTRLTVT.

In this sample, this clonotype turned up many times. The rearrangement links TRBV20-1 to TRBJ1-5, with no clear D. The CDR3 runs 13 residues. The germline gives CDR1 DFQATT, CDR2 SNEGSKA (reference sequence). Between the trimmed V and J ends, which lost 1 base and 3 bases, there was a span of 7 bases. CDR3 nucleotide sequence: TGCAGTGCTAGAGTTTTGGACAATCAGCCCCAGCATTTT. Protein: CSARVLDNQPQHF.

This clonotype was found many times. The V call is TRBV11-2, the J call TRBJ2-1; unclear D gene. The germline V gene has CDR1 SGHAT and CDR2 FQNNGV. CDR3 size: 14 residues. Trimming stripped 4 bases from V and 7 bases from J, with 14 bases between. The CDR3 bases are TGTGCCAGCAGCTCAACCTTTGGGTGGAATGAGCAGTTCTTC. Amino acid sequence: CASSSTFGWNEQFF.

This clonotype was detected many times. This chain links TRBV5-1 with TRBJ2-1, with TRBD1 as a possible D gene (6 bases). The CDR3 is made up of 14 amino acids. Trimming took off 2 bases at V and 7 bases at J, with 13 bases between the two ends. The V gene's germline CDR1 is SGHRS and CDR2 YFSETQ. This chain's CDR3 is CASSLQGLGNEQFF. The CDR3 DNA follows: TGCGCCAGCAGCTTACAGGGTCTCGGGAATGAGCAGTTCTTC. The variable domain in full, completed from reference TRBV5-1 and TRBJ2-1, reads KAGVTQTPRYLIKTRGQQVTLSCSPISGHRSVSWYQQTPGQGLQFLFEYFSETQRNKGNFPGRFSGRQFSNSRSEMNVSTLELGDSALYLCASSLQGLGNEQFFGPGTRLTVL.

This clonotype was detected many times. This chain connects TRBV3-1 to TRBJ1-2, with D perhaps TRBD1 (6 bases). The germline V gene has CDR1 LGHDT and CDR2 YNNKEL (reference sequence). V lost 3 bases, J lost 5 bases, and 19 bases lay in between. CDR3 size: 16 residues. The CDR3 DNA reads as TGTGCCAGCAGCCATTTCCGGCAGGGGCCTCGGTATGGCTACACCTTC. The encoded protein is CASSHFRQGPRYGYTF.

This clonotype was counted many times. This chain connects TRBV6-2 or TRBV6-3 to TRBJ2-5; TRBD2 aligns across 7 bases. The CDR3 length is 13 residues. CDR1 MNHEY and CDR2 SVGEGT come from the germline V gene. Trimming took 8 bases from V and 7 from J; bases not matched to a gene: 10. The CDR3 nucleotides are TGTGCCAGCTCTAGGGCCTCTAGCGGGACCCAGTACTTC. It encodes CASSRASSGTQYF.

This clonotype was counted many times. The chain uses TRBV5-4 and TRBJ2-3; 9 nucleotides line up with TRBD2. Germline values: CDR1 SGHNT, CDR2 YYREEE (reference sequence). Unmatched junction bases numbered 5, after V lost 3 bases and J lost 0 bases. The CDR3 extends over 16 amino acids. The CDR3 reads CASSSGTSRSTDTQYF. CDR3 DNA sequence: TGTGCCAGCAGCTCCGGGACTAGCCGGAGCACAGATACGCAGTATTTT. Full variable domain (missing parts from reference TRBV5-4 and TRBJ2-3): ETGVTQSPTHLIKTRGQQVTLRCSSQSGHNTVSWYQQALGQGPQFIFQYYREEENGRGNFPPRFSGLQFPNYSSELNVNALELDDSALYLCASSSGTSRSTDTQYFGPGTRLTVL.

This clonotype was counted at least ten times. The chain recombines TRBV4-1 with TRBJ2-7, with D uncertain. With 3 bases removed from V and 3 bases from J, the gap between germline ends came to 15 bases. The germline CDR1 and CDR2 sequences are MGHRA and YSYEKL. The CDR3 covers 15 residues. The chain's CDR3 is CASSHPGPTYYEQYF. The CDR3 bases are TGCGCCAGCAGCCATCCCGGGCCAACATACTACGAGCAGTACTTC.

This clonotype was counted ten times or more. The DNA for the CDR3 is TGCAGCGTTGAAGATCGAGTAACAGCGACCCAAGAGACCCAGTACTTC. Encoded protein: CSVEDRVTATQETQYF. The V call is TRBV29-1, the J call TRBJ2-5; D unresolved. Looked up from germline, CDR1 is SQVTM and CDR2 is ANQGSEA. The CDR3 has 16 amino acids. V was shortened by 0 bases and J by 1 base, with 15 bases between the two germline ends.

This clonotype has only a few counts. This chain links TRBV11-2 with TRBJ2-7; no firm D call. The CDR3 has 12 residues. V was clipped by 1 base and J by 5 bases, with 6 bases between them. Germline V gene lookup returns CDR1 SGHAT and CDR2 FQNNGV. CDR3 sequence reads: CASSLAGNEQYF. The CDR3 nucleotides read TGTGCCAGCAGCTTAGCTGGAAACGAGCAGTACTTC. Variable domain in full (rest from reference TRBV11-2 and TRBJ2-7): EAGVAQSPRYKIIEKRQSVAFWCNPISGHATLYWYQQILGQGPKLLIQFQNNGVVDDSQLPKDRFSAERLKGVDSTLKIQPAKLEDSAVYLCASSLAGNEQYFGPGTRLTVT.

This clonotype is deemed medium-sized. The V and J genes are TRBV20-1 and TRBJ2-3; perhaps TRBD2 as D (5 bases). The germline CDR1 and CDR2 sequences are DFQATT and SNEGSKA (reference sequence). V was clipped by 5 bases and J by 0 bases, with 12 bases between them. The CDR3 sequence is 14 residues long. The CDR3 spells CSAEASRSTDTQYF. The DNA for the CDR3 is TGCAGTGCTGAGGCTAGCAGAAGCACAGATACGCAGTATTTT.

This clonotype came up many times. The rearrangement uses TRBV20-1 and TRBJ1-6, with a weak D call TRBD1 (6 bases). This CDR3 has 18 residues. Between the trimmed V and J ends, which lost 6 bases and 0 bases, there was a span of 21 bases. Germline V CDR1 and CDR2: DFQATT, SNEGSKA (reference sequence). The CDR3 nucleotides read TGCAGTGCGGATAGACAGGTCGACCCCGGCTCCTATAATTCACCCCTCCACTTT. Translation: CSADRQVDPGSYNSPLHF.

This clonotype has a count of ten or more. CDR3 coding DNA: TGTGCCAGCAGCTTAGTCTCGGCATTGGACTACGAGCAGTACTTC. Translated, it gives CASSLVSALDYEQYF. This rearrangement joins TRBV7-2 to TRBJ2-7; D unclear. V shed 1 base and J shed 3 bases, with 13 bases lying between them. The germline V gene encodes CDR1 SGHTA and CDR2 FQGNSA. The CDR3 loop spans 15 amino acids. Full variable domain (rest looked up from reference TRBV7-2 and TRBJ2-7): GAGVSQSPSNKVTEKGKDVELRCDPISGHTALYWYRQSLGQGLEFLIYFQGNSAPDKSGLPSDRFSAERTGGSVSTLTIQRTQQEDSAVYLCASSLVSALDYEQYFGPGTRLTVT.

The table lists this clonotype with many counts. The junction departs from the called germline gene at one end, perhaps through a read error. The chain uses TRBV20-1 and TRBJ2-7, with TRBD2 matching over 10 bases. The CDR3 loop spans 11 amino acids. Looked up from germline, CDR1 is DFQATT and CDR2 is SNEGSKA (reference sequence). In DNA, the CDR3 is TGCAGTGCTAAAGAAGGACTAGCGGACATCTTC. It yields the protein CSAKEGLADIF.

The chain couples TRBV7-9 to TRBJ2-3; D is uncertain. V dropped 1 base and J dropped 8 bases, with 13 bases sitting between them. The CDR3 extends over 14 amino acids. Germline assignment: CDR1 SEHNR and CDR2 FQNEAQ (reference sequence). The CDR3 DNA follows: TGTGCCAGCAGCTTAGTTCTCGTTTCGGGTACGCAGTATTTT. It encodes CASSLVLVSGTQYF.